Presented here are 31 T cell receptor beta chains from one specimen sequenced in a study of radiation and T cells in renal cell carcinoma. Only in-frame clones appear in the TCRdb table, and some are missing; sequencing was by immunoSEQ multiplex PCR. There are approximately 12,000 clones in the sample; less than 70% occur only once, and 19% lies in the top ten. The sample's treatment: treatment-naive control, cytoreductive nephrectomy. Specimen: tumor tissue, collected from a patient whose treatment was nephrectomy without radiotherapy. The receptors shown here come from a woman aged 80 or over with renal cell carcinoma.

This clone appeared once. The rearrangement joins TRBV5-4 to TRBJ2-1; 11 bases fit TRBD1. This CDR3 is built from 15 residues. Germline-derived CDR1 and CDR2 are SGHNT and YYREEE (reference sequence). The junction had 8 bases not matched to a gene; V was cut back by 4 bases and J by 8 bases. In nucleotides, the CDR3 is TGTGCCAGCAGCCCACGGACAGGGGGCGTAGATGAGCAGTTCTTC. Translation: CASSPRTGGVDEQFF.

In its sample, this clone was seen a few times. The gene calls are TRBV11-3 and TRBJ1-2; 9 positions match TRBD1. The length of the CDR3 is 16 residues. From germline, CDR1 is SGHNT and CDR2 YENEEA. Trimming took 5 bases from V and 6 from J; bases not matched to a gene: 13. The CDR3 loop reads CASSQPLPRTGDGYTF. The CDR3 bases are TGTGCCAGCAGCCAACCCCTACCGCGGACAGGGGATGGCTACACCTTC.

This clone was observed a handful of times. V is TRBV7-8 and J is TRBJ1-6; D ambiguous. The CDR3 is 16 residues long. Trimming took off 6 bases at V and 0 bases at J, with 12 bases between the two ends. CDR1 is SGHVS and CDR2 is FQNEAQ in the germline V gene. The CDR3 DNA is TGTGCCAGCAGTTTCCTCAGGAGCTCCTATAATTCACCCCTCCACTTT. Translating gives CASSFLRSSYNSPLHF.

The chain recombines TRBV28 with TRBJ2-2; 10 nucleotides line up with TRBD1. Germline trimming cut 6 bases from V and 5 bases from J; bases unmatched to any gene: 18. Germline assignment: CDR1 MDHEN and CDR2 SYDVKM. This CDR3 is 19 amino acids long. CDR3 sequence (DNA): TGTGCCAGCAGAACAGGGGGTGCGTTGGGGACAGGGGTGACCGGGGAGCTGTTTTTT. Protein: CASRTGGALGTGVTGELFF. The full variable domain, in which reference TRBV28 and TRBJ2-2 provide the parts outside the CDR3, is DVKVTQSSRYLVKRTGEKVFLECVQDMDHENMFWYRQDPGLGLRLIYFSYDVKMKEKGDIPEGYSVSREKKERFSLILESASTNQTSMYLCASRTGGALGTGVTGELFFGEGSRLTVL.

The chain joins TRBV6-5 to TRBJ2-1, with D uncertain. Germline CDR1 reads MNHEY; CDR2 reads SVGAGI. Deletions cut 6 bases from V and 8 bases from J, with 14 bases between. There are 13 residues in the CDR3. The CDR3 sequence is CASSHHSRDEQFF. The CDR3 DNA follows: TGTGCCAGCAGCCATCATTCTCGGGATGAGCAGTTCTTC.

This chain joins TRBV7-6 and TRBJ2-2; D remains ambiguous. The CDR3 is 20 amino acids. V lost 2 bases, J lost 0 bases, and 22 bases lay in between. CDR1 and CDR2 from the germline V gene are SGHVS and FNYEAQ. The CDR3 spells CASSLLDAALDTPNTGELFF. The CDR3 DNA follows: TGTGCCAGCAGCTTACTGGACGCGGCTCTAGACACCCCGAACACCGGGGAGCTGTTTTTT.

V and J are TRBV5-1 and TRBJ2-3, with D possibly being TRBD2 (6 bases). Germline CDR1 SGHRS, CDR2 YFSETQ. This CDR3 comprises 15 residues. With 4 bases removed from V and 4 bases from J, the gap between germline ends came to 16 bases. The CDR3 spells CASSLLAPTADTQYF. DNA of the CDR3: TGCGCCAGCAGCCTACTAGCCCCCACGGCAGATACGCAGTATTTT.

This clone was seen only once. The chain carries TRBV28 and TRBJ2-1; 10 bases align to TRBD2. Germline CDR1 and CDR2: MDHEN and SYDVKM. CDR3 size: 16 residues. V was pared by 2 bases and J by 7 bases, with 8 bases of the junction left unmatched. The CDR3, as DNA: TGTGCCAGCAGTTTAGGACTAGCGGCTCCAGAAAATGAGCAGTTCTTC. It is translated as CASSLGLAAPENEQFF.

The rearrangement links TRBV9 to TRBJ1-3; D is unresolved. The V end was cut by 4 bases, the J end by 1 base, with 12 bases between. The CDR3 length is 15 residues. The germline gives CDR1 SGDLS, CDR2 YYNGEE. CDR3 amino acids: CASSPGFVSGNTIYF. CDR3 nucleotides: TGTGCCAGCAGCCCCGGTTTTGTGTCTGGAAACACCATATATTTT.

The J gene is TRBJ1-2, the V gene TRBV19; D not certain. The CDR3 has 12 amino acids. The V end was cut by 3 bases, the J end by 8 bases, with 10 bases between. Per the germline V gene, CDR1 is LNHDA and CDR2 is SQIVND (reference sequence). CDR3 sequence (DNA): TGTGCCAGTAGTATGCGAGGAAACGGCTACACCTTC. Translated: CASSMRGNGYTF.

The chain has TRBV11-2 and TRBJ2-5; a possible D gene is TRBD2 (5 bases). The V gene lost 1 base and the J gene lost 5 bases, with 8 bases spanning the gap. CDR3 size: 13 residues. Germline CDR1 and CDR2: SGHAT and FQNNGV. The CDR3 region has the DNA TGTGCCAGCAGCTTAGGTCTAGCCGAGACCCAGTACTTC. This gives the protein CASSLGLAETQYF.

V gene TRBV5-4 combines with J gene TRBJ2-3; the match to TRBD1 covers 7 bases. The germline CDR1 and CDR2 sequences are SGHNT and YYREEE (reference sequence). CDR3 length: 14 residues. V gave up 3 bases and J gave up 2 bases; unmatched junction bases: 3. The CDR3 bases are TGTGCCAGCAGCTCGGGACAGACCACAGATACGCAGTATTTT. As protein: CASSSGQTTDTQYF.

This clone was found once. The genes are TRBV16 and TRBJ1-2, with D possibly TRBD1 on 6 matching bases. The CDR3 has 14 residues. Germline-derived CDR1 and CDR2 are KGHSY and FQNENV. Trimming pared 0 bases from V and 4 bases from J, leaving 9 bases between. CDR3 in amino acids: CASSQSEGVYGYTF. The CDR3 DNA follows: TGTGCCAGCAGCCAATCGGAGGGGGTCTATGGCTACACCTTC.

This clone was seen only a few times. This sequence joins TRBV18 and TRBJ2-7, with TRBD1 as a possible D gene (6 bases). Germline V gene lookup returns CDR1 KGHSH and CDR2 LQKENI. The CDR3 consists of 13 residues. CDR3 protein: CASSPPGVDEQYV. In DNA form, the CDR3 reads TGTGCCAGCTCCCCACCAGGGGTTGACGAGCAGTACGTC.

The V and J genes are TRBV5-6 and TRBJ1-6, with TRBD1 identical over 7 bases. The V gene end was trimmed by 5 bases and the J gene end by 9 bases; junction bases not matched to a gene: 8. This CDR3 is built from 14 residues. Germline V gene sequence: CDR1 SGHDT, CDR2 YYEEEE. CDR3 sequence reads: CASSSDRESSPLHF. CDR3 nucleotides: TGTGCCAGCAGTTCCGACAGGGAGAGTTCACCCCTCCACTTT.

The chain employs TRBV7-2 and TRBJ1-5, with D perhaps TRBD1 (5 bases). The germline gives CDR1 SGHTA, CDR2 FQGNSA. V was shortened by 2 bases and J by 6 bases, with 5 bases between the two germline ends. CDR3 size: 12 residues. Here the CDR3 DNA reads TGTGCCAGCAGCTTAACAGGTCAGCCCCAGCATTTT. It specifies CASSLTGQPQHF.

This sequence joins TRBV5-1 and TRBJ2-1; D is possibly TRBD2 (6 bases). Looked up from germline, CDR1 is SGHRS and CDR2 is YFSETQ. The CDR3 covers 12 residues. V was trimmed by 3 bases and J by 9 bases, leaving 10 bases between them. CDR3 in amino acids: CASSSSGVEQFF. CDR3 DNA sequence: TGCGCCAGCAGCTCTTCGGGGGTTGAGCAGTTCTTC.

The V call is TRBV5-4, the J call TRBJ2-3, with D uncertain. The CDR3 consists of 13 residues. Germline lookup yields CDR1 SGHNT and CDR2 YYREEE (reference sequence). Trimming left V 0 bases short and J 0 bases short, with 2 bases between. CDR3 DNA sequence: TGTGCCAGCAGCTTGGCGAGCACAGATACGCAGTATTTT. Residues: CASSLASTDTQYF. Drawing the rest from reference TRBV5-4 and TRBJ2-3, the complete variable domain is ETGVTQSPTHLIKTRGQQVTLRCSSQSGHNTVSWYQQALGQGPQFIFQYYREEENGRGNFPPRFSGLQFPNYSSELNVNALELDDSALYLCASSLASTDTQYFGPGTRLTVL.

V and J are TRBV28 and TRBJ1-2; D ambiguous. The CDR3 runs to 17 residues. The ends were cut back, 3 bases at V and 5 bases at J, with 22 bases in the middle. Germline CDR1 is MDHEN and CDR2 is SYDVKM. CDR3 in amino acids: CASSFMGSRGVGYGYTF. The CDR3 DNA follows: TGTGCCAGCAGTTTTATGGGAAGCCGGGGTGTTGGGTATGGCTACACCTTC.

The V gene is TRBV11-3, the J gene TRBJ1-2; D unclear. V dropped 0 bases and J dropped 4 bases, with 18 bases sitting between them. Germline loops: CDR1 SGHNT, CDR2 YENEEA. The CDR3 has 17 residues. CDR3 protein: CASSLEGRFLHCYGYTF. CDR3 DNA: TGTGCCAGCAGCTTAGAGGGCAGATTCCTTCATTGCTATGGCTACACCTTC.

DNA for the CDR3: TGTGCCAGCAGCATCACATGGGGTGAGACCCAGTACTTC. This codes for CASSITWGETQYF. The J gene is TRBJ2-5, the V gene TRBV27; D ambiguous. V lost 6 bases to trimming and J lost 5 bases, with 13 bases between them. The CDR3 extends over 13 amino acids. CDR1 and CDR2 from the germline V gene are MNHEY and SMNVEV (reference sequence).

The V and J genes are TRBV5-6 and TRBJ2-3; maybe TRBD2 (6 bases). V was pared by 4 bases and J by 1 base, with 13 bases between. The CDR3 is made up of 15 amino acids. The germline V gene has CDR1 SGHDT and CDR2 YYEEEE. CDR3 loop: CASSPGDFGTDTQYF. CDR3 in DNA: TGTGCCAGCAGCCCCGGGGACTTCGGCACAGATACGCAGTATTTT.

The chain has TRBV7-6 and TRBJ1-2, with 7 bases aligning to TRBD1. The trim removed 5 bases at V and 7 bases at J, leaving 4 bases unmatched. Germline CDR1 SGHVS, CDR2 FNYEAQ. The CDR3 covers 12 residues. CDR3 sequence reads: CASSPGTVGYTF. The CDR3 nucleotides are TGTGCCAGCAGCCCAGGGACAGTTGGCTACACCTTC.

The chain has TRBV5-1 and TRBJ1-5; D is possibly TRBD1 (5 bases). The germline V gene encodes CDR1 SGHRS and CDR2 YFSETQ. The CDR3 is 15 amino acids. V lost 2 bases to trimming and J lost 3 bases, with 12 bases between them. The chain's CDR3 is CASSLRGEANQPQHF. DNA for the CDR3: TGCGCCAGCAGCTTACGGGGGGAGGCCAATCAGCCCCAGCATTTT.

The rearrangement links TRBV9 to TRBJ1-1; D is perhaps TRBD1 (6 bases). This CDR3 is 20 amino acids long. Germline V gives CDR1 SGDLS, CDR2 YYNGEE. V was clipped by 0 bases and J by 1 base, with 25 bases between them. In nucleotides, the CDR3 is TGTGCCAGCAGCGTAGGGGAGAGGACAGTCTTTCTCGGTCGGAACACTGAAGCTTTCTTT. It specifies CASSVGERTVFLGRNTEAFF.

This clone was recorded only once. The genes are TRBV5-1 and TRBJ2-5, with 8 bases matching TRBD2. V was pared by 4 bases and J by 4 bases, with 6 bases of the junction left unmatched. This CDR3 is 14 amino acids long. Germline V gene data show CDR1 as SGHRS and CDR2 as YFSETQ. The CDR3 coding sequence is TGCGCCAGCAGCGCTGGACTAGCCGGAGAGACCCAGTACTTC. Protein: CASSAGLAGETQYF. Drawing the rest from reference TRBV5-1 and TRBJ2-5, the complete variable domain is KAGVTQTPRYLIKTRGQQVTLSCSPISGHRSVSWYQQTPGQGLQFLFEYFSETQRNKGNFPGRFSGRQFSNSRSEMNVSTLELGDSALYLCASSAGLAGETQYFGPGTRLLVL.

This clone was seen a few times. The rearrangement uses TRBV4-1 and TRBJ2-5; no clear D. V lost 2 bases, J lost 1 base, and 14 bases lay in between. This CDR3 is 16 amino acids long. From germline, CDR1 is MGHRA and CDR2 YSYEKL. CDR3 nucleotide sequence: TGCGCCAGCAGCCAATCACGTGCCGAAACCCAAGAGACCCAGTACTTC. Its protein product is CASSQSRAETQETQYF.

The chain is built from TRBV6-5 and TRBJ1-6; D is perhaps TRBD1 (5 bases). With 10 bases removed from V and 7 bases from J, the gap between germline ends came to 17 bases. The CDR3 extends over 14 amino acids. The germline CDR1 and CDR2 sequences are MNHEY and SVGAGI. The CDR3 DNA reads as TGTGCCACCCGGGACCCCAGGAGCAATTCACCCCTCCACTTT. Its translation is CATRDPRSNSPLHF.

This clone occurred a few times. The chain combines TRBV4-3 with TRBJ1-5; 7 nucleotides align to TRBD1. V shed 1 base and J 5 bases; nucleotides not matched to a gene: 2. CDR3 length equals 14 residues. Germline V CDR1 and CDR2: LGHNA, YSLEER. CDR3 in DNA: TGCGCCAGCAGCCAAGTGCAGGGGGATCAGCCCCAGCATTTT. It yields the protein CASSQVQGDQPQHF.

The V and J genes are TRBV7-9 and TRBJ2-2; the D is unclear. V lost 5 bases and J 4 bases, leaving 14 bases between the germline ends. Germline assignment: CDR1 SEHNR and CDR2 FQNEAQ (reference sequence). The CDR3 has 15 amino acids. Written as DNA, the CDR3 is TGTGCCAGCAGCCAACAAAGGCCTGGCACCGGGGAGCTGTTTTTT. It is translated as CASSQQRPGTGELFF.

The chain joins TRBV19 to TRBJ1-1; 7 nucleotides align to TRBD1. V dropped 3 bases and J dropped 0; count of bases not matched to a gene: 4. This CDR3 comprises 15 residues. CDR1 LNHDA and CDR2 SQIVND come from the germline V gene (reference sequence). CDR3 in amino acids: CASSIGQAMNTEAFF. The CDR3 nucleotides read TGTGCCAGTAGTATCGGACAGGCTATGAACACTGAAGCTTTCTTT. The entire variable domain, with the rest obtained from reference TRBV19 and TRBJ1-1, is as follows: DGGITQSPKYLFRKEGQNVTLSCEQNLNHDAMYWYRQDPGQGLRLIYYSQIVNDFQKGDIAEGYSVSREKKESFPLTVTSAQKNPTAFYLCASSIGQAMNTEAFFGQGTRLTVV.